The TCR beta chain under discussion was sequenced for a study of T cells after somatic rescue of genetic block. The data were produced by immunoSEQ multiplex PCR, yet TCRdb's version contains in-frame clones alone and is incomplete. The table lists about 63,000 clones, about 92% of them singletons. Germline V gene sequence: CDR1 MNHNS, CDR2 SASEGT. This CDR3 has 15 amino acids. The V and J ends lost 6 bases and 1 base, in that order; junction bases with no gene match: 4. This clonotype originated in a man aged 40-49 years. What was sequenced was peripheral blood mononuclear cells (PBMCs). The chain joins TRBV6-1 to TRBJ2-2; TRBD1 agrees at 8 bases. The CDR3 DNA is TGTGCCAGCAGACCCGGACAGGGGAACACCGGGGAGCTGTTTTTT. It specifies CASRPGQGNTGELFF.